These T cell receptor beta chains were read from a single sample in a study of T-cell memory formation after mild COVID-19. Each CDR3 protein gets one entry after TCRdb re-called the 5' RACE reads with MiXCR. The table shows approximately 240,000 distinct CDR3 sequences, with approximately 16% occurring only once. Sample: PBMCs or a T cell subset sorted from them (not recorded which). The origin of the receptors is a young man who had mild COVID-19 (a few samples of this study predate the infection). Cell type and time point are not known. Both conserved end residues are part of each CDR3.

V	J	CDR3
TRBV4-3	TRBJ2-5	CASSQAWGTGNQETQYF
TRBV5-1	TRBJ2-3	CASWTGQPADTQYF
TRBV3-2	TRBJ2-1	CASSHSNRVRCYEQFF
TRBV6-5	TRBJ1-1	CASSYLLAGTNTEAFF
TRBV10-3	TRBJ1-3	CAISEGFRNTIYF
TRBV30	TRBJ2-2	CAWTRGQGSGELFF
TRBV10-2	TRBJ2-3	CATLTGVSTDTQYF
TRBV7-9	TRBJ2-5	CASQGHRGNLETQYF
TRBV4-3	TRBJ1-1	CASSPSKASEAFF
TRBV6-5	TRBJ2-7	CASSTQGNRNEQYF
TRBV3-1	TRBJ1-5	CATKRDRLGNQPQHF
TRBV7-2	TRBJ2-1	CASSFPYAEQFF
TRBV11-2	TRBJ2-3	CASSRRASTDTQYF
TRBV7-2	TRBJ1-1	CASSLRTAEAFF
TRBV4-3	TRBJ2-1	CASSLSYTYNEQFF
TRBV5-1	TRBJ2-5	CASSNTPGRETQYF
TRBV4-1	TRBJ1-5	CASSQDIGGAYQPQHF
TRBV20-1	TRBJ1-4	CRTGTGNEKLFF
TRBV9	TRBJ2-5	CASSVGGASVQETQYF
TRBV5-6	TRBJ2-3	CASRPGTGGDTQYF
TRBV18	TRBJ2-3	CASSPITDTQYF
TRBV4-3	TRBJ1-1	CASSRQLLNTEAFF
TRBV5-1	TRBJ2-3	CASGEIKADTQYF
TRBV30	TRBJ2-6	CAWVPISGANVLTF
TRBV20-1	TRBJ2-5	CSALNPGVQETQYF
TRBV27	TRBJ1-5	CASSSRTENSNQPQHF
TRBV20-1	TRBJ2-3	CSACTSVSTDTQYF
TRBV18	TRBJ2-1	CASSPRRGYNEQFF
TRBV7-9	TRBJ2-5	CASSSRTVRQETQYF
TRBV2	TRBJ2-2	CASRAGGLIGELFF
TRBV6-2/TRBV6-3	TRBJ2-6	CASGRAWAGANVLTF
TRBV7-2	TRBJ1-3	CASSLDPGIRPPNTIYF
TRBV29-1	TRBJ1-2	CSVGGQGNYGYTF
TRBV27	TRBJ1-1	CASSFWGAGEAFF
TRBV6-4	TRBJ2-3	CASSENSGNTDTQYF
TRBV5-1	TRBJ1-3	CASSPGQGWPGNTIYF
TRBV11-2	TRBJ2-1	CASSPLGLAMGEQFF
TRBV5-5	TRBJ1-2	CASSLGAGTNYGYTF
TRBV29-1	TRBJ1-2	CSVGWLGSHGYTF
TRBV5-1	TRBJ2-5	CASSPQGGNDETQYF
TRBV6-6	TRBJ2-3	CASSLSSGGTDTQYF
TRBV12-3/TRBV12-4	TRBJ2-2	CASTETGELFF
TRBV6-5	TRBJ2-2	CASSDIVGGGGTGELFF
TRBV6-6	TRBJ1-6	CASQELLGVNSPLHF
TRBV14	TRBJ2-1	CASSPRRGRSEQFF
TRBV20-1	TRBJ2-3	CSASPGGSQIDTQYF
TRBV12-3/TRBV12-4	TRBJ1-6	CASSPQGAGRNSPLHF
TRBV5-4	TRBJ2-5	CASSLDSGTQETQYF
TRBV20-1	TRBJ2-5	CSARDQKQETQYF
TRBV20-1	TRBJ2-7	CSARVLEGGNYEQYF
TRBV7-2	TRBJ2-5	CASSTRKGPQETQYF
TRBV11-2	TRBJ2-5	CASSAGETQYF